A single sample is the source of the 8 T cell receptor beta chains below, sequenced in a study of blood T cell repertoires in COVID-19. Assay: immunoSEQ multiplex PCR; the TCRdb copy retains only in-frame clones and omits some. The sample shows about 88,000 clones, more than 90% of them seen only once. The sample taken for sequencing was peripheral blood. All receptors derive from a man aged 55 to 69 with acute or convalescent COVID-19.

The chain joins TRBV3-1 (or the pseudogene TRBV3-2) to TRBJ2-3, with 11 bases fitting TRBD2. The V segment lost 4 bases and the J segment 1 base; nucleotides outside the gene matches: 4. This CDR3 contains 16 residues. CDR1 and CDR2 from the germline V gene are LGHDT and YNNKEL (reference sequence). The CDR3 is CASSPGLAAGTDTQYF. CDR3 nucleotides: TGTGCCAGCAGCCCGGGACTAGCGGCCGGCACAGATACGCAGTATTTT.

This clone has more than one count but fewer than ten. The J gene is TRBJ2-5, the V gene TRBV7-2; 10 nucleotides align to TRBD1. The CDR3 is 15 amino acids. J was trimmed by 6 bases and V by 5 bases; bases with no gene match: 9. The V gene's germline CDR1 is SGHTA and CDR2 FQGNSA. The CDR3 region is CASSPGTGETKTQYF. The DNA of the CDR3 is TGTGCCAGCAGCCCCGGGACAGGGGAAACGAAGACCCAGTACTTC. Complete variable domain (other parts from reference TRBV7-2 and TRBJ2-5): GAGVSQSPSNKVTEKGKDVELRCDPISGHTALYWYRQSLGQGLEFLIYFQGNSAPDKSGLPSDRFSAERTGGSVSTLTIQRTQQEDSAVYLCASSPGTGETKTQYFGPGTRLLVL.

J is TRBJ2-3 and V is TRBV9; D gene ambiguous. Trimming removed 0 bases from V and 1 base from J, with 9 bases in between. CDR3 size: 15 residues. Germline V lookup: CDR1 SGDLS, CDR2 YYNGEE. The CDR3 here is CASSVGSERTDTQYF. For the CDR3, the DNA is TGTGCCAGCAGCGTAGGGTCGGAGCGCACAGATACGCAGTATTTT.

CDR3 residues: CASSFVTGRSYNEQFF. The CDR3 DNA sequence: TGTGCCAGCAGCTTTGTGACGGGGAGATCCTACAATGAGCAGTTCTTC. This chain links TRBV7-9 with TRBJ2-1; D is possibly TRBD2 (5 bases). This CDR3 spans 16 amino acids. Germline V gene lookup returns CDR1 SEHNR and CDR2 FQNEAQ (reference sequence). V was shortened by 3 bases and J by 1 base, with 13 bases between the two germline ends.

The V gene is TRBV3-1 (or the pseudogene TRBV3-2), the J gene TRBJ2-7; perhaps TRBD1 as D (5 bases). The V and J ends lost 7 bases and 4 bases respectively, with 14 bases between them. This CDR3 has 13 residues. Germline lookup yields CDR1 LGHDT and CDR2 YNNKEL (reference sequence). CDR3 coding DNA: TGTGCCAGCACCAATGTAGGGGTTTACGAGCAGTACTTC. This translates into CASTNVGVYEQYF.

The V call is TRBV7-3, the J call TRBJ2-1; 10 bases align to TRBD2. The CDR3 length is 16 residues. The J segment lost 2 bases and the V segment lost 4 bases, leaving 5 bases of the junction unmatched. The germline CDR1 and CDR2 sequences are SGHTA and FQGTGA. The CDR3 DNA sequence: TGTGCCAGCAGCTCCACAGGACTAGCGGCCTACAATGAGCAGTTCTTC. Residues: CASSSTGLAAYNEQFF.

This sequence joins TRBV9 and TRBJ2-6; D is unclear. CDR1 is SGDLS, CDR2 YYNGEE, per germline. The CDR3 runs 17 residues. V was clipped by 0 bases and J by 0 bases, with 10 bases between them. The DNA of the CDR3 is TGTGCCAGCAGCGTAGCTCTGTTAGACTCTGGGGCCAACGTCCTGACTTTC. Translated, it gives CASSVALLDSGANVLTF.

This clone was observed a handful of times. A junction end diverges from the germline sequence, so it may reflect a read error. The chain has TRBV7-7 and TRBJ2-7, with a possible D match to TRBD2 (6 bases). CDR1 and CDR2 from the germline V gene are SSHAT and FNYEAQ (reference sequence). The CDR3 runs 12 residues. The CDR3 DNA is TGTGCTAGCAGCCCGACCGGAGGGGAGCAGTACTTC. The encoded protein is CASSPTGGEQYF.